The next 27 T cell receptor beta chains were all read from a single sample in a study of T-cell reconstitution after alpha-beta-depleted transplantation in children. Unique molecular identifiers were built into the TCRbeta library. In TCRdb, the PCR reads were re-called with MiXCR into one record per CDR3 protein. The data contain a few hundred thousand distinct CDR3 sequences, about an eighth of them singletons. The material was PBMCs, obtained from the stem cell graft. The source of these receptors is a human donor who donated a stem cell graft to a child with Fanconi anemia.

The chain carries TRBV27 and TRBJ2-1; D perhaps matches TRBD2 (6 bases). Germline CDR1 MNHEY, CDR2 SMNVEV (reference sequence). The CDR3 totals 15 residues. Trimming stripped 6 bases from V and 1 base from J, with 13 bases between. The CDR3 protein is CASRTGLLSYNEQFF. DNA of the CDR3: TGTGCCAGCAGAACGGGACTCCTTTCCTACAATGAGCAGTTCTTC.

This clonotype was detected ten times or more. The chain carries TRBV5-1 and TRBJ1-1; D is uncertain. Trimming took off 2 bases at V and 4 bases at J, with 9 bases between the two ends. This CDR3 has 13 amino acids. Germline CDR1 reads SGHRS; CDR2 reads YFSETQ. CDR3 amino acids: CASSFRGGTEAFF. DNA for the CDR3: TGCGCCAGCAGCTTCCGGGGAGGCACTGAAGCTTTCTTT.

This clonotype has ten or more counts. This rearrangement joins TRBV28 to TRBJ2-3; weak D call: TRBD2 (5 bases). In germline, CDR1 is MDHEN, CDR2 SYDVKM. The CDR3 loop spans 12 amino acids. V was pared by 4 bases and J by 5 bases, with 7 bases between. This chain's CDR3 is CASSWAGDTQYF. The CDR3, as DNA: TGTGCCAGCAGTTGGGCGGGAGATACGCAGTATTTT. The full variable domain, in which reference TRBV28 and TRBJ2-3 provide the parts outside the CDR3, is DVKVTQSSRYLVKRTGEKVFLECVQDMDHENMFWYRQDPGLGLRLIYFSYDVKMKEKGDIPEGYSVSREKKERFSLILESASTNQTSMYLCASSWAGDTQYFGPGTRLTVL.

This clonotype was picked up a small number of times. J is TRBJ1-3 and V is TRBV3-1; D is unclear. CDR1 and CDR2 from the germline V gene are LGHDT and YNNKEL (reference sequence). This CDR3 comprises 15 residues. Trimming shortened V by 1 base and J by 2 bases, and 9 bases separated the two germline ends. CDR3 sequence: CASSQGRNPGNTIYF. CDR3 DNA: TGTGCCAGCAGCCAAGGTCGGAACCCTGGAAACACCATATATTTT.

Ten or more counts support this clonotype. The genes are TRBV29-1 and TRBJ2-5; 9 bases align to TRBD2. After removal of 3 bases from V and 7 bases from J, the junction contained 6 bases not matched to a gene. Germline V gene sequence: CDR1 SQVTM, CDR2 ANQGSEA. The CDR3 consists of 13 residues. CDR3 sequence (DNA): TGCAGCGTTGAGTTACTAGCGGGTGGGACCCAGTACTTC. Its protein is CSVELLAGGTQYF. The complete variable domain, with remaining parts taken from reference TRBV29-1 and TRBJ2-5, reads SAVISQKPSRDICQRGTSLTIQCQVDSQVTMMFWYRQQPGQSLTLIATANQGSEATYESGFVIDKFPISRPNLTFSTLTVSNMSPEDSSIYLCSVELLAGGTQYFGPGTRLLVL.

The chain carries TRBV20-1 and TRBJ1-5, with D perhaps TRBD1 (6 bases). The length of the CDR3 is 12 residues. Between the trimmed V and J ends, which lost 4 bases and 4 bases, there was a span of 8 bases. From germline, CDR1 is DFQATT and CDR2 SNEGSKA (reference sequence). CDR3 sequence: CSANQGNQPQHF. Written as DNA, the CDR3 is TGCAGTGCTAATCAGGGGAATCAGCCCCAGCATTTT.

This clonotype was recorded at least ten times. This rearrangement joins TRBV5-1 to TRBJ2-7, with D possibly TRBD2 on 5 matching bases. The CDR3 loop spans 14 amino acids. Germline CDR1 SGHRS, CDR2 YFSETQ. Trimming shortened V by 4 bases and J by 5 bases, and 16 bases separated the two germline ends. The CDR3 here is CASSVDGLKNEQYV. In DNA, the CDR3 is TGCGCCAGCAGCGTTGACGGACTGAAGAACGAGCAGTACGTC.

The CDR3 bases are TGCGCCAGCAGCCCAAGGGTGGCAGGAGACACCGGGGAGCTGTTTTTT. This codes for CASSPRVAGDTGELFF. The chain has TRBV4-3 and TRBJ2-2, with D unclear. Germline V gene sequence: CDR1 LGHNA, CDR2 YSLEER. This CDR3 spans 16 amino acids. The V gene lost 4 bases and the J gene lost 3 bases, with 15 bases spanning the gap.

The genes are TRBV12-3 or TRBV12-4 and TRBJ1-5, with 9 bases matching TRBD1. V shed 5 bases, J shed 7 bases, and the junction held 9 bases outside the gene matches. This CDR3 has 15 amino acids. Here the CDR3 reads CASSPTGGAGQPQHF. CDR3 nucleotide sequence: TGTGCCAGCAGTCCAACAGGGGGCGCAGGGCAGCCCCAGCATTTT.

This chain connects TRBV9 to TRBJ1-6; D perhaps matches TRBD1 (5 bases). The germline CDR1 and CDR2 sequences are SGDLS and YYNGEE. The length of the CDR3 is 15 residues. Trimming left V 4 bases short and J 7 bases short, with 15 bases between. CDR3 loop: CASSLGGVENSPLHF. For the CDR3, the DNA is TGTGCCAGCAGCCTCGGGGGGGTTGAGAATTCACCCCTCCACTTT.

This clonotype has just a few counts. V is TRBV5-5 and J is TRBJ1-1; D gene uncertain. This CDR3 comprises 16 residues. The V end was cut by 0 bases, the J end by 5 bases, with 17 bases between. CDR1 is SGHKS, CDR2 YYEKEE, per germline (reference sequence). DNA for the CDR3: TGTGCCAGCAGCTTGGCCCCAGAATATGGAGGGACTGAAGCTTTCTTT. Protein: CASSLAPEYGGTEAFF. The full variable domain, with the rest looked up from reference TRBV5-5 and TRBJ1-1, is DAGVTQSPTHLIKTRGQQVTLRCSPISGHKSVSWYQQVLGQGPQFIFQYYEKEERGRGNFPDRFSARQFPNYSSELNVNALLLGDSALYLCASSLAPEYGGTEAFFGQGTRLTVV.

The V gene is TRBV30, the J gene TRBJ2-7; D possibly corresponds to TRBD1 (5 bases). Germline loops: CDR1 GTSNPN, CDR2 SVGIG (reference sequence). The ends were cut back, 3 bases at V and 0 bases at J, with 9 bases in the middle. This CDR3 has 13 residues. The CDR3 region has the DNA TGTGCCTGGAGAAGACAGAGCTCCTACGAGCAGTACTTC. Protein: CAWRRQSSYEQYF. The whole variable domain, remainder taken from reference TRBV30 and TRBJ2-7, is SQTIHQWPATLVQPVGSPLSLECTVEGTSNPNLYWYRQAAGRGLQLLFYSVGIGQISSEVPQNLSASRPQDRQFILSSKKLLLSDSGFYLCAWRRQSSYEQYFGPGTRLTVT.

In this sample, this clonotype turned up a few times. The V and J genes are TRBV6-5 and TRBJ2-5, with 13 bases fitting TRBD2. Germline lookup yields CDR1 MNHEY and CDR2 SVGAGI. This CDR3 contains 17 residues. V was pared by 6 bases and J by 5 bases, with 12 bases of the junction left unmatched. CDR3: CASRLLRTSGGGETQYF. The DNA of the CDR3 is TGTGCCAGCAGATTACTCAGGACTAGCGGGGGAGGGGAGACCCAGTACTTC.

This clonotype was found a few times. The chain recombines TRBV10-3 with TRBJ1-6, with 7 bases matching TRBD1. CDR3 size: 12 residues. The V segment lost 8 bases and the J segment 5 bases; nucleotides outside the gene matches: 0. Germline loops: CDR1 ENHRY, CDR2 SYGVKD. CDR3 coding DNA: TGTGCCATCGGGACAGATAATTCACCCCTCCACTTT. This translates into CAIGTDNSPLHF.

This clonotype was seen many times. CDR3 in DNA: TGTGCCAGCAGTGGACTAGCGGGGGGCACAGATACGCAGTATTTT. Translation gives CASSGLAGGTDTQYF. The chain joins TRBV28 to TRBJ2-3, with TRBD2 matching 13 bases. Per germline, CDR1 MDHEN and CDR2 SYDVKM. CDR3 length: 15 residues. Losses at the gene ends were 5 bases for V and 1 base for J; bases not matched to a gene: 0.

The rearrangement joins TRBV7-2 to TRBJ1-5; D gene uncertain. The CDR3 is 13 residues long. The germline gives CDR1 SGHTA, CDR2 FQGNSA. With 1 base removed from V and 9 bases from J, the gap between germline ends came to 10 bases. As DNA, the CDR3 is TGTGCCAGCAGCTTAGGAAGGGTTCGGCCCCAGCATTTT. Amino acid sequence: CASSLGRVRPQHF.

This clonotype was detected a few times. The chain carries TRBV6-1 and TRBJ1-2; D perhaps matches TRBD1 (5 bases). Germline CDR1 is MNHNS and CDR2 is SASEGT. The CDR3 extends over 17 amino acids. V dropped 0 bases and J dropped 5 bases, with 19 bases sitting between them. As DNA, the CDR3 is TGTGCCAGCAGTGAAGCGGAGGCAGGGACCTTATTTTATGGCTACACCTTC. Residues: CASSEAEAGTLFYGYTF.

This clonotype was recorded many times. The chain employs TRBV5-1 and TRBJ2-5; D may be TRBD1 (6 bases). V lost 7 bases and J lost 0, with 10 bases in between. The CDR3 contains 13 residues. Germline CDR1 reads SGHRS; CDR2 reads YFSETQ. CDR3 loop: CASSQGNQETQYF. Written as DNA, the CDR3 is TGCGCCAGCTCTCAGGGGAACCAAGAGACCCAGTACTTC. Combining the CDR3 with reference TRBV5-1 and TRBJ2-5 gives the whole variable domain KAGVTQTPRYLIKTRGQQVTLSCSPISGHRSVSWYQQTPGQGLQFLFEYFSETQRNKGNFPGRFSGRQFSNSRSEMNVSTLELGDSALYLCASSQGNQETQYFGPGTRLLVL.

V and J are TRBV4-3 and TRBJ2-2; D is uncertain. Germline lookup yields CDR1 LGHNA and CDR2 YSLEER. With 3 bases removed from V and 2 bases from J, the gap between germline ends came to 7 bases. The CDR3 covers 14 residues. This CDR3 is CASSQSINTGELFF. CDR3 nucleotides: TGCGCCAGCAGCCAGAGCATAAACACCGGGGAGCTGTTTTTT.

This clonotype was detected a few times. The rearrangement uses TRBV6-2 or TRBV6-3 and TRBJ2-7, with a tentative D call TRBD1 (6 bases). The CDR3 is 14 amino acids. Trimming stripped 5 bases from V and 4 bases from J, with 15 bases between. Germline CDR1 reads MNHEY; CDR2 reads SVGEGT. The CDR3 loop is CASSPDRWGYEQYF. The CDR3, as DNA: TGTGCCAGCAGTCCGGACAGATGGGGGTACGAGCAGTACTTC.

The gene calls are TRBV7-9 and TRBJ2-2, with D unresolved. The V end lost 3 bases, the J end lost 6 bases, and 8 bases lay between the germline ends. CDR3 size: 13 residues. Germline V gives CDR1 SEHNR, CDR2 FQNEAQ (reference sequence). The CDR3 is CASSLYQAGELFF. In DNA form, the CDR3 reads TGTGCCAGCAGCTTGTATCAGGCCGGGGAGCTGTTTTTT.

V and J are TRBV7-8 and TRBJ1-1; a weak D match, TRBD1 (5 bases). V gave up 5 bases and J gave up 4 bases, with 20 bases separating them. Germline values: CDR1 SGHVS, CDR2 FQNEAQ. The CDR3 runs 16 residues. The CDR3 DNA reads TGTGCCAGCAGCCAATCACCCGGGGGGTTAGGCACTGAAGCTTTCTTT. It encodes CASSQSPGGLGTEAFF.

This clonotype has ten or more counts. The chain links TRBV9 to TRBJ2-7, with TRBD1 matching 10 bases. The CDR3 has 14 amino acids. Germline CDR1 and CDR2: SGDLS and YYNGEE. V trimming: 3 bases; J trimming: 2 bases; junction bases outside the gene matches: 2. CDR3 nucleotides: TGTGCCAGCAGCGGGGACAGGGGAACCTACGAGCAGTACTTC. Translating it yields CASSGDRGTYEQYF.

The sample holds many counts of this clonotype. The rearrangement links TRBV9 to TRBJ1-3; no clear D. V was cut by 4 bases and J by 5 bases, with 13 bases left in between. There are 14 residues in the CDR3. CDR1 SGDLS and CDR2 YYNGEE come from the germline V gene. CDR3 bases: TGTGCCAGCAGCCGGGAGTCTGGTAGAAACACCATATATTTT. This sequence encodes CASSRESGRNTIYF.

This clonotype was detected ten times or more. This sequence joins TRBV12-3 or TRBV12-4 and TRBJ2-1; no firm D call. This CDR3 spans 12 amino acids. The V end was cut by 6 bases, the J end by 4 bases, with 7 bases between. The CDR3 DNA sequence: TGTGCCAGCAGAAGCCTATACAATGAGCAGTTCTTC. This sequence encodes CASRSLYNEQFF.

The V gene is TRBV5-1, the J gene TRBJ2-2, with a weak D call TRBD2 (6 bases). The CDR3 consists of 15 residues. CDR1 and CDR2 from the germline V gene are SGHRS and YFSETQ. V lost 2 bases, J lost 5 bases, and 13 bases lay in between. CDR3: CASSLTGDRTGELFF. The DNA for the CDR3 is TGCGCCAGCAGCTTAACGGGGGATCGAACCGGGGAGCTGTTTTTT.

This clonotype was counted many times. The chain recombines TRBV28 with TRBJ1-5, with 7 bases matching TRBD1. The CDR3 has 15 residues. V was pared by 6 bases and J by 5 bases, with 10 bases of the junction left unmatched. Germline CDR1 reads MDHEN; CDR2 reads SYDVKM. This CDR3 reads CASSTGVAGYQPQHF. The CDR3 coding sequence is TGTGCCAGCAGCACAGGGGTGGCGGGCTATCAGCCCCAGCATTTT.